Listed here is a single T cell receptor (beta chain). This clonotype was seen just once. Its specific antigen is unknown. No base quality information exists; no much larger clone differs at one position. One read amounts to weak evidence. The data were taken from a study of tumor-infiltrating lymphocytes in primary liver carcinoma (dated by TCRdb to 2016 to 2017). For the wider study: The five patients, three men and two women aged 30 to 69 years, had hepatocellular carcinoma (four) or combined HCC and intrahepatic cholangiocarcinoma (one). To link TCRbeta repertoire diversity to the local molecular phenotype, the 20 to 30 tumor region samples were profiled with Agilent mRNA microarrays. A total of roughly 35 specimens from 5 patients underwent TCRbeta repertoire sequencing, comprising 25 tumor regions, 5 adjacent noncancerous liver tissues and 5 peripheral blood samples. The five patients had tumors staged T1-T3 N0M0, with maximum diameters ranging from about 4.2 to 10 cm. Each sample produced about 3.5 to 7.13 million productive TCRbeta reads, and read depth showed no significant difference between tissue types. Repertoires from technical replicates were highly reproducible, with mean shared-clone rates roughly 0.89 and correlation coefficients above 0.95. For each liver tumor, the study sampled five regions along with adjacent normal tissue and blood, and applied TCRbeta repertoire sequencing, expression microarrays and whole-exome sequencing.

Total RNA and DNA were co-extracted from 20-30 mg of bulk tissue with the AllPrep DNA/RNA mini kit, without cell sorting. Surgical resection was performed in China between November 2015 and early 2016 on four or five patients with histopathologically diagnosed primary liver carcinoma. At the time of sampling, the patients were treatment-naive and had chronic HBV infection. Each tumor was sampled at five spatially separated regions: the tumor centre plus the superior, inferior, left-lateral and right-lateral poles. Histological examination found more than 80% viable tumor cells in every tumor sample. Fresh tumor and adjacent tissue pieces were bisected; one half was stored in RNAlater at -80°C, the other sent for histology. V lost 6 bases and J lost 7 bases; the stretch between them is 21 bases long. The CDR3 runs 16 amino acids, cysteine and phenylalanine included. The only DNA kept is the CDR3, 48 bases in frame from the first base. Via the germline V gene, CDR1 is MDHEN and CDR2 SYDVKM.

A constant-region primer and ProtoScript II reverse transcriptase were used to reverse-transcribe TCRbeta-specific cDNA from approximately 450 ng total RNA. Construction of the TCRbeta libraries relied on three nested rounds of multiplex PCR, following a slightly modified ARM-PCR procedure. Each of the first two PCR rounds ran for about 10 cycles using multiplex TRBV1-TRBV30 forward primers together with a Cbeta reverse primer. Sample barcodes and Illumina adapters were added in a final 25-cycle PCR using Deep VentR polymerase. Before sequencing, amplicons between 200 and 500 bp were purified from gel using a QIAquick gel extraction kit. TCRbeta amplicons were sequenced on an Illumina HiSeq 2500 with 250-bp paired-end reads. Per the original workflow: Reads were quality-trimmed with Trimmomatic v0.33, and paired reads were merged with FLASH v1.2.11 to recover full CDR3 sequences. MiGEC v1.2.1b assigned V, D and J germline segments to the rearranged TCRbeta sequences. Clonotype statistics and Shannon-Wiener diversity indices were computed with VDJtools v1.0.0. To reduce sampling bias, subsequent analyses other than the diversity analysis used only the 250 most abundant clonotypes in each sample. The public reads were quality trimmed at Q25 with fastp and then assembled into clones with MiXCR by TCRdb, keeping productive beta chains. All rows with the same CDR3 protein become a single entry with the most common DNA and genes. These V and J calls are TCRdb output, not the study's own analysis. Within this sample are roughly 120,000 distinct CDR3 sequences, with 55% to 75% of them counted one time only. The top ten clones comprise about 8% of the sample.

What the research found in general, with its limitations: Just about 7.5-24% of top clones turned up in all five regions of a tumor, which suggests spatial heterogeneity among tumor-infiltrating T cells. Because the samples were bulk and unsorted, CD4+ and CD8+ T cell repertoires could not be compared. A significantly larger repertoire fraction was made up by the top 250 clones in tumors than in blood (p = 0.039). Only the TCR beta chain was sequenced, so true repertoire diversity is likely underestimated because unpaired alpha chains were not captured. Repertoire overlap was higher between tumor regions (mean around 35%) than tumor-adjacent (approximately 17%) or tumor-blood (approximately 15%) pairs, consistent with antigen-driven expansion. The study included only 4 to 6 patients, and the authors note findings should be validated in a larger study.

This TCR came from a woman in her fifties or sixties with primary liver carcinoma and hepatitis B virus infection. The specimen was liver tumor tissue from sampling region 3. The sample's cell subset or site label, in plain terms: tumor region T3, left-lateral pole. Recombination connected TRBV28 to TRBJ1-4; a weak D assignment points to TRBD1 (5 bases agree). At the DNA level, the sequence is TGTGCCAGCAGGCTCGGGACGGGGGGTGGCGTTGAAAAACTGTTTTTT. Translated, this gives CASRLGTGGGVEKLFF.